This TCR beta chain was found in a study of blood T cell repertoires in COVID-19. Study at large: There were acute and convalescent COVID-19 samples, and they came from the United States, Italy and Spain. T cells, B-cell-depleted T cells, or PBMCs supplied cDNA or gDNA.

In the study's own analysis: Scientists estimated how many nucleated cells there were by amplifying reference gene primers. This table comes from immunoSEQ multiplex PCR, and its TCRdb copy is limited to in-frame clones, with some not included. The V and J calls and the clone size are those of that table, but D and trimming were determined from the DNA. The table includes about 280,000 clones, 86% detected once. Sequenced material: peripheral blood. The receptor's source is a woman aged 25 to 39 who had recovered from COVID-19.

This chain's CDR3 is CASSPSEGTDTQYF. CDR3 in DNA: TGCGCCAGCAGCCCTTCTGAGGGCACAGATACGCAGTATTTT. The chain recombines TRBV10-1 with TRBJ2-3; D is unresolved. Germline loops: CDR1 WNHNN, CDR2 SYGVQD (reference sequence). Trimming removed 6 bases at V and 1 base at J, with 11 bases between. This CDR3 is built from 14 residues.